Detailed here is one T cell receptor beta chain. This entry is derived from a study of blood T cell repertoires in COVID-19. Sequencing was performed with immunoSEQ multiplex PCR; in TCRdb, only in-frame clones are kept and a portion is missing. The table records roughly 230,000 clones, 85% to 90% of them present only once. The ends lost 0 bases at V and 5 bases at J; junction bases unmatched: 2. This CDR3 has 14 amino acids. Germline lookup yields CDR1 SGHRS and CDR2 YFSETQ. The receptor's source is a woman aged 40 to 55 who had recovered from COVID-19. The source material was peripheral blood. The chain links TRBV5-1 to TRBJ2-3, with 8 bases identical to TRBD2. The chain's CDR3 is CASSLERGRDTQYF. CDR3 in DNA: TGCGCCAGCAGCTTGGAGCGGGGGAGAGATACGCAGTATTTT.